A selection of T cell receptor beta chains follows, all from one sample in a study of T cells after yellow fever vaccination. TCRdb called the 5' RACE reads again in MiXCR, with one record for every CDR3 protein. This sample yields hundreds of thousands of distinct CDR3 sequences, of which approximately 5.2% are seen a single time; roughly 3.5% belongs to the top ten. The source material was CD4+ T cells sorted from PBMCs, sampled on the day of the yellow fever booster vaccination. The origin of the receptors is a man between 18 and 35 years old who received the YFV17D yellow fever vaccine. Each CDR3 is given with its conserved first and last residue. D genes are given only for firm matches. Some rows have no size entry. The others give once, few or many, or a class for an expanded clone.

cdr3_nt: TGTGCCAGCAGTGTATCGACTATAGGGGCCAAAAACATTCAGTACTTC
cdr3_aa: CASSVSTIGAKNIQYF
v_call: TRBV6-1
clone_size: few
cdr3_length: 16
j_call: TRBJ2-4
d_call: .

cdr3_nt: TGCAGTGCTATATCAGGGCGGTATTACGGAAACACCATATATTTT
cdr3_aa: CSAISGRYYGNTIYF
v_call: TRBV20-1
clone_size: few
cdr3_length: 15
j_call: TRBJ1-3
d_call: .

cdr3_nt: TGTGCCAGCCGGGACAGCAATTCATCCCTCCACTTT
cdr3_aa: CASRDSNSSLHF
v_call: TRBV6-2/TRBV6-3
clone_size: few
cdr3_length: 12
j_call: TRBJ1-6
d_call: TRBD1

cdr3_nt: TGTGCCAGCAGCGCGGGACAGGGTTTGGACATTCAGTACTTC
cdr3_aa: CASSAGQGLDIQYF
v_call: TRBV7-2
clone_size: .
cdr3_length: 14
j_call: TRBJ2-4
d_call: TRBD1

cdr3_nt: TGTGCCAGCAGTATCCTAGAGGGCAATGAGCAGTTCTTC
cdr3_aa: CASSILEGNEQFF
v_call: TRBV6-2/TRBV6-3
clone_size: few
cdr3_length: 13
j_call: TRBJ2-1
d_call: .

cdr3_nt: TGTGCCAGCAGTCCAGACGGTGGCCTACGGGGGTACTTC
cdr3_aa: CASSPDGGLRGYF
v_call: TRBV12-3/TRBV12-4
clone_size: many
cdr3_length: 13
j_call: TRBJ2-7
d_call: .

cdr3_nt: TGTGCCAGCAGGAGGGATGGGGCCGGGGAGCTGTTTTTT
cdr3_aa: CASRRDGAGELFF
v_call: TRBV28
clone_size: many
cdr3_length: 13
j_call: TRBJ2-2
d_call: .

cdr3_nt: TGCGCCAGCAGCCATGGAAAATCAGGGGAATCCGGAAACACCATATATTTT
cdr3_aa: CASSHGKSGESGNTIYF
v_call: TRBV4-3
clone_size: .
cdr3_length: 17
j_call: TRBJ1-3
d_call: .

cdr3_nt: TGCAGTGCCCCGGACAGGGACTCTGGAAACACCATATATTTT
cdr3_aa: CSAPDRDSGNTIYF
v_call: TRBV20-1
clone_size: few
cdr3_length: 14
j_call: TRBJ1-3
d_call: TRBD1

cdr3_nt: TGCGCCAGCAGCCAGTTCGACGGGTCCTACGAGCAGTACTTC
cdr3_aa: CASSQFDGSYEQYF
v_call: TRBV4-3
clone_size: .
cdr3_length: 14
j_call: TRBJ2-7
d_call: .

cdr3_nt: TGCGCCAGCAGCCTGGGACAGGGGACTAACTATGGCTACACCTTC
cdr3_aa: CASSLGQGTNYGYTF
v_call: TRBV4-1
clone_size: few
cdr3_length: 15
j_call: TRBJ1-2
d_call: TRBD1

cdr3_nt: TGTGCCAGCAGTACAACAGGGATTGAGCAGTTCTTC
cdr3_aa: CASSTTGIEQFF
v_call: TRBV2
clone_size: many
cdr3_length: 12
j_call: TRBJ2-1
d_call: .

cdr3_nt: TGTGCCAGCTTCTCCGGAGGGACGAACACCGGGGAGCTGTTTTTT
cdr3_aa: CASFSGGTNTGELFF
v_call: TRBV28
clone_size: few
cdr3_length: 15
j_call: TRBJ2-2
d_call: .

cdr3_nt: TGCAGTGCTAGAGATGGGACAGGCTATGGCTACACCTTC
cdr3_aa: CSARDGTGYGYTF
v_call: TRBV20-1
clone_size: .
cdr3_length: 13
j_call: TRBJ1-2
d_call: TRBD1

cdr3_nt: TGTGCCAGCTCACCACCGGGACTAGCGGGGGGGCATGAGCAGTTCTTC
cdr3_aa: CASSPPGLAGGHEQFF
v_call: TRBV18
clone_size: .
cdr3_length: 16
j_call: TRBJ2-1
d_call: TRBD2

cdr3_nt: TGTGCCAGCAGCTTTGGACTAGCGGGTGAGCCTCCAGATACGCAGTATTTT
cdr3_aa: CASSFGLAGEPPDTQYF
v_call: TRBV9
clone_size: few
cdr3_length: 17
j_call: TRBJ2-3
d_call: TRBD2

cdr3_nt: TGTGCCAGCTCACCACCAGGGACAGCCATGAACACTGAAGCTTTCTTT
cdr3_aa: CASSPPGTAMNTEAFF
v_call: TRBV18
clone_size: few
cdr3_length: 16
j_call: TRBJ1-1
d_call: TRBD1

cdr3_nt: TGTGCCAGCAGTTACTCGAGAGCCATGCTGTTTTTT
cdr3_aa: CASSYSRAMLFF
v_call: TRBV6-2/TRBV6-3
clone_size: few
cdr3_length: 12
j_call: TRBJ2-2
d_call: .

cdr3_nt: TGTGCCAGTAGCCGAGACAGGGCTTGGGATCAGCCCCAGCATTTT
cdr3_aa: CASSRDRAWDQPQHF
v_call: TRBV19
clone_size: few
cdr3_length: 15
j_call: TRBJ1-5
d_call: TRBD1

cdr3_nt: TGCGCCAGCAGCTTAAACAGTGGCTATGGGGCCAACGTCCTGACTTTC
cdr3_aa: CASSLNSGYGANVLTF
v_call: TRBV5-1
clone_size: .
cdr3_length: 16
j_call: TRBJ2-6
d_call: .

cdr3_nt: TGTGCCAGCCGTAGCGGGGATTCCTACAATGAGCAGTTCTTC
cdr3_aa: CASRSGDSYNEQFF
v_call: TRBV6-2/TRBV6-3
clone_size: .
cdr3_length: 14
j_call: TRBJ2-1
d_call: TRBD2

cdr3_nt: TGTGCCAGCGCCCCCGGGACTCATGGCTACACCTTC
cdr3_aa: CASAPGTHGYTF
v_call: TRBV2
clone_size: few
cdr3_length: 12
j_call: TRBJ1-2
d_call: .

cdr3_nt: TGCGCCAGCAGCCAAGATATGGCGGGGGTCTCCTACGAGCAGTACTTC
cdr3_aa: CASSQDMAGVSYEQYF
v_call: TRBV4-3
clone_size: many
cdr3_length: 16
j_call: TRBJ2-7
d_call: TRBD2

cdr3_nt: TGTGCCAGCATTCCTCGGGGGGGCGGCTCTGGGGCCAACGTCCTGACTTTC
cdr3_aa: CASIPRGGGSGANVLTF
v_call: TRBV12-3/TRBV12-4
clone_size: .
cdr3_length: 17
j_call: TRBJ2-6
d_call: TRBD2

cdr3_nt: TGTGCCAGCAGCTTGTTATCGGGCGGGATGATCTCTGGAAACACCATATATTTT
cdr3_aa: CASSLLSGGMISGNTIYF
v_call: TRBV7-9
clone_size: .
cdr3_length: 18
j_call: TRBJ1-3
d_call: .

cdr3_nt: TGTGCCAGCAGCCAAGTTAGCGTTTCGGGGAGCTACGAGCAGTACTTC
cdr3_aa: CASSQVSVSGSYEQYF
v_call: TRBV3-1
clone_size: .
cdr3_length: 16
j_call: TRBJ2-7
d_call: .

cdr3_nt: TGCGCCAGCAGCCTATGGCAGGTGAAATCAGATACGCAGTATTTT
cdr3_aa: CASSLWQVKSDTQYF
v_call: TRBV4-3
clone_size: many
cdr3_length: 15
j_call: TRBJ2-3
d_call: .

cdr3_nt: TGTGCCAGCACGATGACTAGCGGGGCTCCCACAGATACGCAGTATTTT
cdr3_aa: CASTMTSGAPTDTQYF
v_call: TRBV7-2
clone_size: many
cdr3_length: 16
j_call: TRBJ2-3
d_call: TRBD2

cdr3_nt: TGCGCCAGCAGCCAAGTGGCCAGTCCCCGCTCCTACGAGCAGTACTTC
cdr3_aa: CASSQVASPRSYEQYF
v_call: TRBV4-1
clone_size: few
cdr3_length: 16
j_call: TRBJ2-7
d_call: .

cdr3_nt: TGTGCCGCAGCCAACAGGGAGAACGAGCAGTACTTC
cdr3_aa: CAAANRENEQYF
v_call: TRBV6-2/TRBV6-3
clone_size: few
cdr3_length: 12
j_call: TRBJ2-7
d_call: .

cdr3_nt: TGTGCCAGCACGCTCGACAGGGCCTCTGGAAACACCATATATTTT
cdr3_aa: CASTLDRASGNTIYF
v_call: TRBV19
clone_size: few
cdr3_length: 15
j_call: TRBJ1-3
d_call: TRBD1

cdr3_nt: TGTGCCAGCAGTTTTAGAGGTACGCAGTATTTT
cdr3_aa: CASSFRGTQYF
v_call: TRBV28
clone_size: few
cdr3_length: 11
j_call: TRBJ2-3
d_call: .

cdr3_nt: TGCGCCAGCAGATTGACAGGGAATCTGAACACTGAAGCTTTCTTT
cdr3_aa: CASRLTGNLNTEAFF
v_call: TRBV5-1
clone_size: .
cdr3_length: 15
j_call: TRBJ1-1
d_call: TRBD1

cdr3_nt: TGTGCCAGCAGCTTCACAGGGAGAAACACCGGGGAGCTGTTTTTT
cdr3_aa: CASSFTGRNTGELFF
v_call: TRBV7-9
clone_size: many
cdr3_length: 15
j_call: TRBJ2-2
d_call: .

cdr3_nt: TGTGCCAGCAGTTCCGGGGGACAAGCCTACGAGCAGTACTTC
cdr3_aa: CASSSGGQAYEQYF
v_call: TRBV7-8
clone_size: many
cdr3_length: 14
j_call: TRBJ2-7
d_call: .

cdr3_nt: TGTGCCAGCAGGAGGGAGCCCGCGGCCACTGAAGCTTTCTTT
cdr3_aa: CASRREPAATEAFF
v_call: TRBV6-1
clone_size: .
cdr3_length: 14
j_call: TRBJ1-1
d_call: .